The sequence of this T cell receptor (beta chain) was determined in a study of CD8+ T cells in alopecia areata. TCR sequencing used cDNA made by reverse transcription of extracted RNA. Produced via immunoSEQ multiplex PCR; TCRdb's table is partial and in-frame only. The sample has about 120,000 clones, 53% seen once; the top ten hold about 0.5%. CDR3 length equals 14 residues. Germline values: CDR1 LNHNV, CDR2 YYDKDF (reference sequence). V shed 0 bases and J 4 bases; nucleotides not matched to a gene: 0. On this clone itself: Its matching antigen is unknown.

Described treatment: oral pan-JAK inhibitor, 5-10 mg twice daily. Both peripheral blood and punch biopsies of lesional scalp skin were obtained from patients who had alopecia areata. Study-wide findings and caveats: Association of baseline CD8+ expansion with response is uncertain owing to one nonresponder.

The TCR was taken from a human donor with alopecia areata. The sequences come from CD4+ T cells sorted from blood, collected at week 4, from a patient treated with tofacitinib. The chain couples TRBV15 to TRBJ1-2, with TRBD1 matching 9 bases. The CDR3 protein is CATSREGQGYGYTF. In nucleotides, the CDR3 is TGTGCCACCAGCAGAGAGGGACAGGGCTATGGCTACACCTTC.